The T cell receptor beta chain under discussion was sequenced for a study of CD8+ T cells in alopecia areata. For the study at large: The study gave treated patients oral tofacitinib at 5 to 10 mg twice daily. Overall study results and limits: Because of a solitary nonresponder, the connection of baseline CD8+ expansion to response stays uncertain.

On this clone: What it binds is not known.

Investigators isolated RNA and reverse transcribed it into cDNA to act as the sequencing template. Clones were read by immunoSEQ multiplex PCR, and TCRdb kept only the in-frame ones, dropping some. The sample includes under 350,000 clones, roughly 50% of them seen just once. Treatment denoted: oral pan-JAK inhibitor, 5-10 mg twice daily. Sequences were derived from CD4+ T cells sorted from blood, sampled at week 24, from a patient treated with tofacitinib. This TCR came from a human donor with alopecia areata.

CDR3 region: CASRSVGGTDTQYF. The CDR3 DNA reads as TGCGCCAGCAGGAGCGTAGGCGGCACAGATACGCAGTATTTT. The gene calls are TRBV5-1 and TRBJ2-3; D remains unclear. V lost 5 bases, J lost 1 base, and 11 bases lay in between. Looked up from germline, CDR1 is SGHRS and CDR2 is YFSETQ. This CDR3 comprises 14 residues.